This T cell receptor beta chain was sequenced for a study of T cells in Graves' hyperthyroidism and ophthalmopathy. Study in general: Peripheral blood collection took place at initial diagnosis, before any treatment. Study conclusions and caveats: A median roughly six months before onset, the model predicted ophthalmopathy. Most clonotypes expanded in thyroid above 0.001 were likewise present in blood.

V was trimmed by 6 bases and J by 8 bases, leaving 26 bases between them. The CDR3 length is 17 residues. Looked up from germline, CDR1 is MNHNS and CDR2 is SASEGT. From RNA transcripts, TCR beta CDR3 regions were amplified. HTBI primers were used for first-round RT-PCR of the TCR CDR3. Each CDR3 protein is one row after TCRdb ran MiXCR on the multiplex PCR reads. The table lists approximately 400,000 distinct CDR3 sequences, over 11% of them singletons. This clonotype has ten or more counts. Its antigen is not identified. The sequenced material came from blood. The source of this sequence is a man aged 45 to 65 with Graves' ophthalmopathy. The V call is TRBV6-1, the J call TRBJ2-1; D remains ambiguous. CDR3 amino acids: CASSLSSNFPSWDEQFF. CDR3 sequence (DNA): TGTGCCAGCAGCCTCTCCTCGAACTTCCCCTCCTGGGATGAGCAGTTCTTC.